This T cell receptor beta chain was sequenced in a study of T-cell reconstitution after alpha-beta-depleted transplantation in children (dated by TCRdb to about 2016). Broadly, across the study: The study quantitatively tracked T-cell immune reconstitution after TCRalphabeta/CD19-depleted allogeneic hematopoietic cell transplantation in children using TCR repertoire profiling.

Summary of the overall study and its limitations: The high TCRbeta diversity at day 60 in some patients was ascribed to recipient T cells and intrathymic progenitors that had survived conditioning. Hyperexpanded clone frequencies declined over subsequent months; after one year, T-cell counts and TCRbeta diversity were mostly attributed to newly produced T cells. The apparently early recovery of alphabetaT-cell counts about two months after transplant reportedly depended on only several hundred rapidly expanded clones that came from non-depleted graft cells.

The method behind the library was PCR. TCRdb records Illumina HiSeq 2500 as the sequencer. TCR libraries were prepared with molecular barcoding, using unique molecular identifiers to normalize TCRbeta repertoire quantification. Through fastp at Q25 and MiXCR, TCRdb rebuilt clones from the public reads, retaining in-frame beta chains. Duplicate CDR3 protein sequences are folded into a single record with the most common DNA and genes. The sample table lists a few hundred thousand distinct CDR3 sequences, 10% to 15% of them with a count of one. In total, the top ten clones hold 2.2% of the sample. With respect to this clonotype: Its antigen specificity is not known. Base qualities are not recorded, but no much larger clone differs from it by a single base.

Read against the paper, the sample's treatment or condition label means: allogeneic hematopoietic cell transplantation with graft depleted of TCRalphabeta T cells and CD19 B cells. TCRalphabeta/CD19-depleted allogeneic hematopoietic cell grafts were given to the transplant recipients, all of whom were children. The V and J ends are trimmed by 1 base and 5 bases, leaving 9 bases between them. The CDR1 and CDR2 encoded by the germline V gene (reference sequence) are DFQATT and SNEGSKA. The CDR3, cysteine through phenylalanine, is 13 amino acids long. The retained sequence is limited to the CDR3, 39 bases, with the frame set at the first base.

Recombination joined TRBV20-1 with TRBJ2-1, with TRBD2 as a weak D call on 5 bases. The receptor's source is a male patient younger than 18 who had a stem cell transplant for acute myeloid leukemia, so the T cells may come from the graft donor. Sequencing was performed on PBMCs, mostly from graft donor cells, taken 360 days after TCRalphabeta/CD19-depleted stem cell transplant. In nucleotide form, the sequence is TGCAGTGCTAGAGGACTAAACAACAATGAGCAGTTCTTC. The resulting protein is CSARGLNNNEQFF.